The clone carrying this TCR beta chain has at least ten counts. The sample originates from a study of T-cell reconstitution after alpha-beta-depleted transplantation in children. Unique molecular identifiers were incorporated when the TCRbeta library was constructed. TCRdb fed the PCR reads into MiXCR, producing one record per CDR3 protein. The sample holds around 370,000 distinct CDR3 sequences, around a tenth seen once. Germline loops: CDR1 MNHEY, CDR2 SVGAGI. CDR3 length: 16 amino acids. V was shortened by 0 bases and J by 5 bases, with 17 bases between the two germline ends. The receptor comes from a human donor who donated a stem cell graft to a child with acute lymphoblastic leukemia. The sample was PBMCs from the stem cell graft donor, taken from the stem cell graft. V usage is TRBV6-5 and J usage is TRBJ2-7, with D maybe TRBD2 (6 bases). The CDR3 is CASSYSTGLPFDEQYF. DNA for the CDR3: TGTGCCAGCAGTTACTCGACGGGACTGCCCTTCGACGAGCAGTACTTC.